This T cell receptor (beta chain) was recovered during a study of OX40 agonist ivuxolimab in advanced cancers. About the research overall: The mean age was approximately 60 years, ranging from about 23 to 79, with more than 70% of participants male. Findings and limits, study-wide: Circulating CD4+ and CD8+ T cells showed clonal expansion by week 6 at 0.1 to 3.0 mg/kg. CD4+ T cells averaged fewer expanded clones than CD8+ T cells.

With regard to this clone: Its specificity is unknown.

Method: immunoSEQ multiplex PCR; TCRdb's copy keeps in-frame clones and lacks some. Here the sample spans around 80,000 clones, around 85% being singletons. The germline V gene has CDR1 SGDLS and CDR2 YYNGEE. The CDR3 length is 15 residues. The ends lost 4 bases at V and 4 bases at J; junction bases unmatched: 11. The starting material was CD4+ or CD8+ T cells sorted from blood, obtained in a trial of the OX40 agonist ivuxolimab. The V call is TRBV9, the J call TRBJ2-7, with 7 bases that match TRBD2. This clonotype was sampled from an adult with an advanced solid tumor such as melanoma, head and neck, liver or kidney cancer. Written as DNA, the CDR3 is TGTGCCAGCAGCACTCTAGCGGATGGAGGGTACGAGCAGTACTTC. As protein: CASSTLADGGYEQYF.